This T cell receptor (beta chain) was sequenced during a study of shared clonotypes between healthy human individuals. Each sorted subset replicate got 200 ng genomic DNA, roughly 27,000 genomes. The data were produced by immunoSEQ multiplex PCR, yet TCRdb's version contains in-frame clones alone and is incomplete. The data hold about 2.3 million clones, with approximately 90% observed a single time. There are 14 residues in the CDR3. Trimming removed 5 bases from V and 6 bases from J, with 13 bases in between. The germline V gene has CDR1 MDHEN and CDR2 SYDVKM. The donor cohort consisted entirely of Caucasian adults residing in Nashville, Tennessee.

J is TRBJ1-4 and V is TRBV28; no clear D. The sample was naive CD4+ T cells from PBMCs. The sample's subset: CD45RA+ positively selected. The sequence was obtained from a young man in good health. Some clones in this sample may be carry-over from other donors' samples. CDR3 region: CASSPLGRDEKLFF. DNA of the CDR3: TGTGCCAGCAGTCCCCTCGGAAGGGATGAAAAACTGTTTTTT.